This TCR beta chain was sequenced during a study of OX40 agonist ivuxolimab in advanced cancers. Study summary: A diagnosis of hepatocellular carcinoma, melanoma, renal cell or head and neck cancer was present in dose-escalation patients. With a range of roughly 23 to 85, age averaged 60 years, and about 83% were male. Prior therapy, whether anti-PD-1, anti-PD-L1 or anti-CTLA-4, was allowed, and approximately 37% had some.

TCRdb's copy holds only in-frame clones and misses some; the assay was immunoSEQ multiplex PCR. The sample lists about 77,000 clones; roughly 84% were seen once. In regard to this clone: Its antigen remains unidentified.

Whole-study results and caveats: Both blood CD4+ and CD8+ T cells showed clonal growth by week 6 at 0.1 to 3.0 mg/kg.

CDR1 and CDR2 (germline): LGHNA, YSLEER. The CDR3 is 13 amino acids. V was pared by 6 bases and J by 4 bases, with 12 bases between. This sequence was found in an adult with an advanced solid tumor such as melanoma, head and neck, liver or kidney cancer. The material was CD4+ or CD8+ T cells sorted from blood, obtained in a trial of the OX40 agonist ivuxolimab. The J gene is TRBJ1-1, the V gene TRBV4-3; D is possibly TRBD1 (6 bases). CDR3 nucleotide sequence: TGCGCCAGCAGTACAGGGAGGAGCACTGAAGCTTTCTTT. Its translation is CASSTGRSTEAFF.